Listed here are 29 T cell receptor beta chains from one sample, sequenced in a study of control samples from healthy donors and cancer patients. Sequencing used immunoSEQ multiplex PCR; TCRdb keeps in-frame clones, though not all of them. This sample has around 110,000 clones, with over 75% found just once. Material for sequencing was PBMCs. The receptors derive from a woman in her forties or fifties with colorectal cancer.

There are a few counts of this clone. The same CDR3 also results from other DNA sequences found in this sample. The chain has TRBV29-1 and TRBJ1-2, with D tentatively TRBD1 (5 bases). The germline V gene encodes CDR1 SQVTM and CDR2 ANQGSEA. Trimming left V 6 bases short and J 8 bases short, with 16 bases between. CDR3 length equals 12 residues. CDR3 amino acids: CSVGGEAGGYTF. CDR3 DNA sequence: TGCAGCGTGGGGGGGGAGGCGGGGGGCTACACCTTC.

The chain employs TRBV10-3 and TRBJ2-4; TRBD1 is a possible D gene (6 bases). Trimming left V 7 bases short and J 7 bases short, with 14 bases between. Germline CDR1 reads ENHRY; CDR2 reads SYGVKD. This CDR3 region has 13 residues. In nucleotides, the CDR3 is TGTGCCATCATGGGGACAAATATCAACATTCAGTACTTC. Encoded protein: CAIMGTNINIQYF.

The rearrangement links TRBV4-2 to TRBJ2-7; 8 positions match TRBD2. After removal of 0 bases from V and 0 bases from J, the junction contained 1 base not matched to a gene. The length of the CDR3 is 15 residues. The germline V gene encodes CDR1 LGHNA and CDR2 YNFKEQ. The CDR3 reads CASSQEGTSSYEQYF. CDR3 in DNA: TGTGCCAGCAGCCAAGAAGGGACTAGCTCCTACGAGCAGTACTTC.

This chain links TRBV27 with TRBJ2-7; a possible D gene is TRBD2 (5 bases). CDR1 and CDR2 from the germline V gene are MNHEY and SMNVEV (reference sequence). This CDR3 spans 11 amino acids. V was clipped by 10 bases and J by 2 bases, with 9 bases between them. As DNA, the CDR3 is TGTGCCACAGGAGGAACCTACGAGCAGTACTTC. It is translated as CATGGTYEQYF.

This clone occurred a few times. This chain links TRBV3-1 (or the pseudogene TRBV3-2) with TRBJ2-7, with D hard to call. CDR3 size: 13 residues. Trimming pared 1 base from V and 4 bases from J, leaving 8 bases between. Per germline, CDR1 LGHDT and CDR2 YNNKEL (reference sequence). CDR3 loop: CASSQAPRYEQYF. DNA for the CDR3: TGTGCCAGCAGCCAAGCTCCGCGTTACGAGCAGTACTTC.

This chain links TRBV11-3 with TRBJ2-7, with no clear D. The V gene lost 0 bases and the J gene lost 6 bases, with 18 bases spanning the gap. The germline V gene has CDR1 SGHNT and CDR2 YENEEA. The CDR3 extends over 16 amino acids. CDR3 amino acids: CASSLDQRASTPEQYF. In nucleotides, the CDR3 is TGTGCCAGCAGCTTAGATCAAAGGGCCTCTACCCCCGAGCAGTACTTC.

The J gene is TRBJ2-3, the V gene TRBV5-1; D not certain. CDR3 length equals 15 residues. Trimming stripped 0 bases from V and 0 bases from J, with 8 bases between. Germline V gene lookup returns CDR1 SGHRS and CDR2 YFSETQ. This CDR3 is CASSLVDSSTDTQYF. The CDR3 region has the DNA TGCGCCAGCAGCTTGGTCGACTCAAGCACAGATACGCAGTATTTT. The full variable domain, rest sourced from reference TRBV5-1 and TRBJ2-3, is KAGVTQTPRYLIKTRGQQVTLSCSPISGHRSVSWYQQTPGQGLQFLFEYFSETQRNKGNFPGRFSGRQFSNSRSEMNVSTLELGDSALYLCASSLVDSSTDTQYFGPGTRLTVL.

J is TRBJ2-7 and V is TRBV28; no reliable D call. The CDR3 has 14 amino acids. The germline CDR1 and CDR2 sequences are MDHEN and SYDVKM. Trimming removed 3 bases at V and 2 bases at J, with 11 bases between. CDR3 DNA: TGTGCCAGCAGTTTTCTAGAAATAGCCTACGAGCAGTACTTC. This translates into CASSFLEIAYEQYF.

The J gene is TRBJ1-5, the V gene TRBV4-1; D perhaps matches TRBD1 (5 bases). The CDR3 is made up of 16 amino acids. The germline CDR1 and CDR2 sequences are MGHRA and YSYEKL. V shed 4 bases and J shed 7 bases, with 20 bases lying between them. CDR3 nucleotide sequence: TGCGCCAGCAGCCCCACAGGAGGACGGGGACGCCAGCCCCAGCATTTT. It yields the protein CASSPTGGRGRQPQHF.

The CDR3 DNA is TGCAGTGCTAGTCAGGGGGACCCCTACGAGCAGTACTTC. It codes for CSASQGDPYEQYF. The chain employs TRBV20-1 and TRBJ2-7; 7 bases match TRBD1. The CDR3 contains 13 residues. With 3 bases clipped from V and 2 bases from J, the junction kept 4 bases outside the gene matches. Germline V CDR1 and CDR2: DFQATT, SNEGSKA (reference sequence).

V usage is TRBV5-8 and J usage is TRBJ2-1; D gene unclear. This CDR3 spans 13 amino acids. From germline, CDR1 is SGHTS and CDR2 YDEGEE. Between the trimmed V and J ends, which lost 4 bases and 3 bases, there was a span of 8 bases. The CDR3 loop is CASSPTDYNEQFF. The DNA for the CDR3 is TGTGCCAGCAGCCCGACCGACTACAATGAGCAGTTCTTC.

This chain joins TRBV2 and TRBJ2-2, with 7 bases that match TRBD2. Germline lookup yields CDR1 SNHLY and CDR2 FYNNEI. Trimming removed 8 bases from V and 5 bases from J; junction bases left unmatched: 5. This CDR3 spans 13 amino acids. The CDR3 nucleotides are TGTGCCAGCGTCCCTAGCGGTACCGGGGAGCTGTTTTTT. Amino acid sequence: CASVPSGTGELFF.

V and J are TRBV5-1 and TRBJ1-2; maybe TRBD1 (6 bases). CDR1 is SGHRS, CDR2 YFSETQ, per germline. The CDR3 runs 17 residues. V was shortened by 0 bases and J by 2 bases, with 17 bases between the two germline ends. CDR3 DNA sequence: TGCGCCAGCAGCTTGGAACCACTCCCAGGGGCAAACTATGGCTACACCTTC. Its translation is CASSLEPLPGANYGYTF.

V is TRBV7-8 and J is TRBJ2-7, with D perhaps TRBD2 (5 bases). Germline V gene lookup returns CDR1 SGHVS and CDR2 FQNEAQ. This CDR3 comprises 14 residues. V gave up 1 base and J gave up 2 bases, with 9 bases separating them. The CDR3 here is CASSLGRDTYEQYF. CDR3 sequence (DNA): TGTGCCAGCAGCTTAGGCCGGGATACCTACGAGCAGTACTTC.

CDR3 bases: TGTGCCAGCAGCTTAGGACAGGGAAACTCCTACGAGCAGTACTTC. Translating it yields CASSLGQGNSYEQYF. The chain joins TRBV7-8 to TRBJ2-7; 7 positions agree with TRBD1. This CDR3 has 15 residues. Germline V lookup: CDR1 SGHVS, CDR2 FQNEAQ. J gave up 0 bases and V 1 base, and 3 bases lay outside the gene matches.

V is TRBV6-5 and J is TRBJ1-1, with D perhaps matching TRBD1 (6 bases). The germline gives CDR1 MNHEY, CDR2 SVGAGI. This CDR3 is built from 14 residues. V lost 5 bases and J lost 1, with 11 bases in between. CDR3 DNA sequence: TGTGCCAGCAGTAGACCGGGACAGAACACTGAAGCTTTCTTT. This codes for CASSRPGQNTEAFF.

The chain couples TRBV2 to TRBJ1-4; 11 bases map to TRBD1. V trimming: 6 bases; J trimming: 2 bases; junction bases outside the gene matches: 8. The CDR3 sequence is 17 residues long. In germline, CDR1 is SNHLY, CDR2 FYNNEI. The CDR3 here is CASSRGTGGTTNEKLFF. The CDR3 DNA reads as TGTGCCAGCAGCCGGGGGACAGGGGGTACGACTAATGAAAAACTGTTTTTT. The whole variable domain, remainder taken from reference TRBV2 and TRBJ1-4, is EPEVTQTPSHQVTQMGQEVILRCVPISNHLYFYWYRQILGQKVEFLVSFYNNEISEKSEIFDDQFSVERPDGSNFTLKIRSTKLEDSAMYFCASSRGTGGTTNEKLFFGSGTQLSVL.

This clone has a handful of counts. The chain is built from TRBV7-6 and TRBJ1-3, with TRBD1 identical over 8 bases. With V trimmed by 5 bases and J by 4 bases, 13 bases remained unmatched. From germline, CDR1 is SGHVS and CDR2 FNYEAQ. This CDR3 spans 17 amino acids. CDR3 nucleotide sequence: TGTGCCAGCAGCCCACTCCCTACAGGGGGGGAGGGAAACACCATATATTTT. Translating gives CASSPLPTGGEGNTIYF.

The genes are TRBV19 and TRBJ1-3; TRBD1 might be the D (6 bases). The CDR3 extends over 17 amino acids. The V end lost 5 bases, the J end lost 0 bases, and 17 bases lay between the germline ends. CDR1 and CDR2 (germline): LNHDA, SQIVND (reference sequence). The CDR3 loop reads CASSPIRDTRSGNTIYF. The DNA for the CDR3 is TGTGCCAGTAGTCCAATCCGGGACACCCGCTCTGGAAACACCATATATTTT.

This clone appeared once. V and J are TRBV6-1 and TRBJ1-1; 9 nucleotides align to TRBD1. This CDR3 has 18 amino acids. V lost 2 bases, J lost 0 bases, and 10 bases stayed unmatched. The germline V gene has CDR1 MNHNS and CDR2 SASEGT. Here the CDR3 reads CASSEIGDRAVMNTEAFF. The CDR3 DNA follows: TGTGCCAGCAGTGAAATTGGGGACAGGGCGGTGATGAACACTGAAGCTTTCTTT.

The sample holds one count of this clone. The gene calls are TRBV2 and TRBJ1-3; tentatively, D is TRBD1 (5 bases). Germline V gene lookup returns CDR1 SNHLY and CDR2 FYNNEI. The length of the CDR3 is 16 residues. The germline V and J ends were trimmed by 7 bases and 0 bases, with 16 bases remaining between them. The CDR3 DNA sequence: TGTGCCAGCACCAACCCAGGGTCCATCTCTGGAAACACCATATATTTT. It is translated as CASTNPGSISGNTIYF.

The chain is built from TRBV14 and TRBJ2-3; D might be TRBD2 (6 bases). V gave up 0 bases and J gave up 6 bases, with 13 bases separating them. The CDR3 sequence is 15 residues long. The V gene's germline CDR1 is SGHDN and CDR2 FVKESK. Here the CDR3 reads CASSQDRSLADTQYF. The CDR3 DNA follows: TGTGCCAGCAGCCAAGATCGATCTCTAGCGGATACGCAGTATTTT.

The chain links TRBV19 to TRBJ2-7; D may be TRBD2 (5 bases). The V gene's germline CDR1 is LNHDA and CDR2 SQIVND (reference sequence). V was clipped by 7 bases and J by 1 base, with 11 bases between them. The CDR3 sequence is 13 residues long. CDR3 bases: TGTGCCAGTACCCCCCGAGGGTCCTACGAGCAGTACTTC. This codes for CASTPRGSYEQYF.

This rearrangement joins TRBV6-5 to TRBJ1-4; 9 bases agree with TRBD1. V shed 2 bases, J shed 8 bases, and the junction held 9 bases outside the gene matches. The germline V gene has CDR1 MNHEY and CDR2 SVGAGI. CDR3 length equals 16 residues. The CDR3 sequence: CASSYDGGQGREKLFF. The CDR3 bases are TGTGCCAGCAGTTACGACGGGGGACAGGGCCGCGAAAAACTGTTTTTT.

This clone was observed once. The chain joins TRBV6-2 or TRBV6-3 to TRBJ1-5; tentatively, D is TRBD1 (6 bases). Germline V gives CDR1 MNHEY, CDR2 SVGEGT. V lost 6 bases and J lost 0, with 15 bases in between. This CDR3 has 16 residues. This CDR3 is CASSTGLVDSNQPQHF. The CDR3 DNA follows: TGTGCCAGCAGCACAGGGTTGGTCGATAGCAATCAGCCCCAGCATTTT.

The sample holds one count of this clone. The chain recombines TRBV12-3 or TRBV12-4 with TRBJ2-7; D uncertain. This CDR3 is built from 13 residues. Deletions cut 2 bases from V and 0 bases from J, with 5 bases between. CDR3 region: CASSLTNSYEQYF. The DNA of the CDR3 is TGTGCCAGCAGTTTAACAAACTCCTACGAGCAGTACTTC.

The CDR3 DNA follows: TGCGCCAGCAGCTTGGACGGGAACAAACCCGGGGAGCTGTTTTTT. Its protein product is CASSLDGNKPGELFF. This chain joins TRBV5-1 and TRBJ2-2, with D perhaps TRBD2 (5 bases). The V end lost 0 bases, the J end lost 6 bases, and 12 bases lay between the germline ends. The CDR3 totals 15 residues. The germline gives CDR1 SGHRS, CDR2 YFSETQ.

V usage is TRBV30 and J usage is TRBJ2-1; unclear D gene. The germline gives CDR1 GTSNPN, CDR2 SVGIG (reference sequence). This CDR3 region has 13 residues. V was pared by 4 bases and J by 0 bases, with 7 bases between. Written as DNA, the CDR3 is TGTGCCTGGATGGCTAACTCCTACAATGAGCAGTTCTTC. Protein sequence: CAWMANSYNEQFF.

The chain joins TRBV19 to TRBJ2-3; 7 nucleotides align to TRBD2. Germline lookup yields CDR1 LNHDA and CDR2 SQIVND (reference sequence). Unmatched junction bases numbered 8, after V lost 6 bases and J lost 2 bases. This CDR3 has 15 amino acids. In nucleotides, the CDR3 is TGTGCCAGTAGCACTCTAGCGGACGCCACAGATACGCAGTATTTT. This encodes CASSTLADATDTQYF.